The 19 T cell receptor beta chains below all came from one sample that was sequenced in a study of Graves' ophthalmopathy and Graves' hyperthyroidism (dated by TCRdb to the late 2010s). The run used an Illumina HiSeq 2000. For repertoire sequencing, TCR beta CDR3 regions were amplified from RNA transcripts. The first round of RT-PCR was done with HTBI primers and the Qiagen OneStep RT-PCR kit, and was followed by a second round of multiplex PCR, then size selection and purification. Using fastp at Q25 and MiXCR, TCRdb reprocessed the public reads and kept productive beta chains. For every CDR3 protein sequence, its rows merge into one entry that carries the most common genes and DNA. Present in this sample are some 1.1 million distinct CDR3 sequences, less than 45% of which were seen just once. The ten largest clones capture around 10% of the sample. Sequenced material: peripheral blood or thyroid tissue (not recorded which). The receptors here all came from an adult man with Graves' hyperthyroidism.

V usage is TRBV19 and J usage is TRBJ1-1; D is possibly TRBD1 (5 bases). The length of the CDR3 is 13 residues. CDR1 and CDR2 from the germline V gene are LNHDA and SQIVND (reference sequence). Trimming stripped 3 bases from V and 6 bases from J, with 11 bases between. Here the CDR3 reads CASSMVRDAEAFF. CDR3 bases: TGTGCCAGTAGTATGGTCAGGGACGCTGAAGCTTTCTTT. Variable domain in full (rest from reference TRBV19 and TRBJ1-1): DGGITQSPKYLFRKEGQNVTLSCEQNLNHDAMYWYRQDPGQGLRLIYYSQIVNDFQKGDIAEGYSVSREKKESFPLTVTSAQKNPTAFYLCASSMVRDAEAFFGQGTRLTVV.

CDR3 in DNA: TGTGCCAGCAGTGATGGAACGACAGGACTGAATCAGCCCCAGCATTTT. This codes for CASSDGTTGLNQPQHF. The chain joins TRBV6-1 to TRBJ1-5; possible D gene TRBD1, 6 bases. CDR1 and CDR2 from the germline V gene are MNHNS and SASEGT. V was clipped by 3 bases and J by 4 bases, with 16 bases between them. This CDR3 contains 16 residues.

This clonotype occurred many times. The genes are TRBV4-3 and TRBJ2-5; TRBD1 matches 8 bases. V dropped 4 bases and J dropped 4; count of bases not matched to a gene: 8. The CDR3 is made up of 15 amino acids. Germline loops: CDR1 LGHNA, CDR2 YSLEER. CDR3 amino acids: CASSLGTGGTETQYF. In nucleotides, the CDR3 is TGCGCCAGCAGCCTTGGGACAGGTGGGACAGAGACCCAGTACTTC.

V usage is TRBV12-3 or TRBV12-4 and J usage is TRBJ1-2; D uncertain. Trimming took off 2 bases at V and 11 bases at J, with 15 bases between the two ends. The CDR3 runs 13 residues. CDR3 region: CASSLSHSSGYTF. CDR3 sequence (DNA): TGTGCCAGCAGTTTATCACACTCCAGTGGATACACCTTC.

The chain has TRBV12-3 or TRBV12-4 and TRBJ2-5; a weak D match, TRBD1 (6 bases). The CDR3 extends over 12 amino acids. The V end lost 3 bases, the J end lost 7 bases, and 9 bases lay between the germline ends. CDR3 in DNA: TGTGCCAGCAGTTTCCCGACAGGGACCCAGTACTTC. Protein: CASSFPTGTQYF.

In its sample, this clonotype was seen once. The gene calls are TRBV20-1 and TRBJ2-1, with D unresolved. Per germline, CDR1 DFQATT and CDR2 SNEGSKA (reference sequence). Trimming left V 3 bases short and J 5 bases short, with 23 bases between. The CDR3 totals 17 residues. The CDR3 here is CSARSPHFALADNEQFF. CDR3 sequence (DNA): TGCAGTGCTAGGTCCCCCCACTTCGCCTTAGCCGACAATGAGCAGTTCTTC.

The rearrangement joins TRBV20-1 to TRBJ1-5; D is ambiguous. Germline CDR1 is DFQATT and CDR2 is SNEGSKA (reference sequence). Trimming pared 3 bases from V and 9 bases from J, leaving 15 bases between. The CDR3 loop spans 13 amino acids. The CDR3 loop is CSASRARDAPQHF. Written as DNA, the CDR3 is TGCAGTGCTAGTAGGGCGCGTGACGCGCCCCAGCATTTT.

This sequence joins TRBV10-3 and TRBJ2-5; maybe TRBD2 (6 bases). The germline gives CDR1 ENHRY, CDR2 SYGVKD. CDR3 length equals 14 residues. V lost 4 bases to trimming and J lost 2 bases, with 11 bases between them. This chain's CDR3 is CAISVAGTQETQYF. CDR3 DNA sequence: TGTGCCATCAGTGTCGCCGGGACTCAAGAGACCCAGTACTTC.

This clonotype showed up just a few times. This chain joins TRBV20-1 and TRBJ2-7, with D unclear. The CDR3 runs 12 residues. From germline, CDR1 is DFQATT and CDR2 SNEGSKA (reference sequence). Trimming pared 3 bases from V and 6 bases from J, leaving 12 bases between. The CDR3 spells CSASPPLGEQYF. Written as DNA, the CDR3 is TGCAGTGCTAGTCCCCCCCTGGGCGAGCAGTACTTC.

This clonotype has just a few counts. The V gene is TRBV5-5, the J gene TRBJ1-5, with 11 bases matching TRBD1. Per the germline V gene, CDR1 is SGHKS and CDR2 is YYEKEE (reference sequence). The CDR3 is made up of 15 amino acids. V trimming: 4 bases; J trimming: 7 bases; junction bases outside the gene matches: 7. The DNA of the CDR3 is TGTGCCAGCAGCGGGGGACAGGGGGGTAGACAGCCCCAGCATTTT. This codes for CASSGGQGGRQPQHF. The full variable domain, completed using reference TRBV5-5 and TRBJ1-5, is DAGVTQSPTHLIKTRGQQVTLRCSPISGHKSVSWYQQVLGQGPQFIFQYYEKEERGRGNFPDRFSARQFPNYSSELNVNALLLGDSALYLCASSGGQGGRQPQHFGDGTRLSIL.

This clonotype was counted ten times or more. The chain recombines TRBV20-1 with TRBJ1-5; D might be TRBD1 (6 bases). Germline CDR1 reads DFQATT; CDR2 reads SNEGSKA (reference sequence). This CDR3 region has 15 residues. V was shortened by 1 base and J by 2 bases, with 12 bases between the two germline ends. In DNA, the CDR3 is TGCAGTGCTAGAGGCACAGGGCTGGGCAATCAGCCCCAGCATTTT. Encoded protein: CSARGTGLGNQPQHF.

This clonotype was counted once. It may be a read error: a sequence one base away is much more abundant. This chain connects TRBV19 to TRBJ1-2, with a weak D call TRBD1 (6 bases). CDR3 length: 13 residues. V was cut by 8 bases and J by 7 bases, with 17 bases left in between. Germline V gives CDR1 LNHDA, CDR2 SQIVND (reference sequence). CDR3 in amino acids: CASAPTGPLGYTF. CDR3 nucleotide sequence: TGTGCCAGTGCCCCGACAGGTCCGCTTGGCTACACCTTC.

V and J are TRBV7-9 and TRBJ1-1; 7 bases fit TRBD1. This CDR3 has 15 amino acids. The germline V gene has CDR1 SEHNR and CDR2 FQNEAQ (reference sequence). V trimming: 3 bases; J trimming: 2 bases; junction bases outside the gene matches: 6. This CDR3 reads CASSFGRQGNTEAFF. The CDR3 coding sequence is TGTGCCAGCAGCTTTGGGCGACAGGGAAACACTGAAGCTTTCTTT.

This clonotype was recorded once. This rearrangement joins TRBV7-2 to TRBJ1-5; maybe TRBD1 (5 bases). Trimming took 5 bases from V and 11 from J, leaving 28 bases between them. The CDR3 has 17 amino acids. Looked up from germline, CDR1 is SGHTA and CDR2 is FQGNSA. The CDR3 sequence is CASSQGQRGGVSETQHF. In nucleotides, the CDR3 is TGTGCCAGCAGCCAAGGCCAGCGGGGGGGGGTATCGGAGACCCAGCATTTT.

This clonotype has ten or more counts. The chain employs TRBV24-1 and TRBJ1-5; no clear D. Germline V gene lookup returns CDR1 KGHDR and CDR2 SFDVKD. V dropped 3 bases and J dropped 4 bases, with 15 bases sitting between them. This CDR3 comprises 16 residues. CDR3 residues: CATSDARFPSNQPQHF. In DNA, the CDR3 is TGTGCCACCAGTGATGCCAGATTTCCTTCTAATCAGCCCCAGCATTTT.

In its sample, this clonotype was seen a few times. The chain combines TRBV7-8 with TRBJ2-7; the match to TRBD2 covers 13 bases. This CDR3 is 18 amino acids long. Germline loops: CDR1 SGHVS, CDR2 FQNEAQ. V was pared by 3 bases and J by 4 bases, with 12 bases of the junction left unmatched. The CDR3 loop is CASSFPTRLAGGRYEQYF. In DNA, the CDR3 is TGTGCCAGCAGCTTCCCCACTCGACTAGCGGGAGGAAGGTACGAGCAGTACTTC. Together with reference TRBV7-8 and TRBJ2-7, the CDR3 gives the full variable domain: GAGVSQSPRYKVAKRGQDVALRCDPISGHVSLFWYQQALGQGPEFLTYFQNEAQLDKSGLPSDRFFAERPEGSVSTLKIQRTQQEDSAVYLCASSFPTRLAGGRYEQYFGPGTRLTVT.

The V and J genes are TRBV29-1 and TRBJ1-1, with no clear D. CDR3 length equals 14 residues. The V end lost 6 bases, the J end lost 10 bases, and 24 bases lay between the germline ends. Germline loops: CDR1 SQVTM, CDR2 ANQGSEA. CDR3 loop: CSVWTSGRFRGAFF. In nucleotides, the CDR3 is TGCAGCGTGTGGACTAGCGGGAGGTTCCGGGGAGCTTTCTTT. Together with reference TRBV29-1 and TRBJ1-1, the CDR3 gives the full variable domain: SAVISQKPSRDICQRGTSLTIQCQVDSQVTMMFWYRQQPGQSLTLIATANQGSEATYESGFVIDKFPISRPNLTFSTLTVSNMSPEDSSIYLCSVWTSGRFRGAFFGQGTRLTVV.

This clonotype was observed a few times. The chain links TRBV7-3 to TRBJ2-7, with TRBD1 identical over 10 bases. This CDR3 region has 15 residues. V was clipped by 2 bases and J by 6 bases; unmatched bases: 7. In germline, CDR1 is SGHTA, CDR2 FQGTGA. In DNA, the CDR3 is TGTGCCAGCAGCTTATCGACAGGGGGCCTCGGCGAGCAGTACTTC. Translating it yields CASSLSTGGLGEQYF.

This clonotype was seen only a few times. The chain has TRBV9 and TRBJ2-7, with 8 bases lining up with TRBD2. The trim removed 4 bases at V and 4 bases at J, leaving 7 bases unmatched. Germline V lookup: CDR1 SGDLS, CDR2 YYNGEE. The CDR3 totals 14 residues. The CDR3 loop reads CASSPAAGGYEQYF. The CDR3 coding sequence is TGTGCCAGCAGCCCAGCGGCGGGGGGATACGAGCAGTACTTC. The variable domain in full, completed from reference TRBV9 and TRBJ2-7, reads DSGVTQTPKHLITATGQRVTLRCSPRSGDLSVYWYQQSLDQGLQFLIQYYNGEERAKGNILERFSAQQFPDLHSELNLSSLELGDSALYFCASSPAAGGYEQYFGPGTRLTVT.